This T cell receptor (beta chain) was sequenced for a study of shared clonotypes between healthy human individuals. Per germline, CDR1 KGHSH and CDR2 LQKENI. CDR3 length: 15 residues. The ends were cut back, 1 base at V and 8 bases at J, with 17 bases in the middle. Clones were read by immunoSEQ multiplex PCR, and TCRdb kept only the in-frame ones, dropping some. The top ten hold 0.055% to 0.075% of the sample, which has hundreds of thousands of clones, almost 97% seen once. This chain links TRBV18 with TRBJ1-2; tentative D call: TRBD1 (6 bases). Sample: naive CD4+ T cells sorted from blood. Sample subset: CD45RA+ positively selected. The receptor was derived from a woman aged 25 to 39 in good health. The chain's CDR3 is CASSPQNQQGSGYTF. DNA of the CDR3: TGTGCCAGCTCACCACAGAATCAACAGGGAAGCGGCTACACCTTC.